The sample holds a few counts of the clone carrying this TCR beta chain. Researchers ran the PCR with 60 Vbeta and 13 Jbeta primers. TCRdb keeps only in-frame clones here, not all; method: immunoSEQ multiplex PCR. This sample carries approximately 50,000 clones, around 80% of them seen once, and the ten largest clones take roughly 2.5%. Germline V gene data show CDR1 as SGHVS and CDR2 as FQNEAQ. The CDR3 consists of 16 residues. V lost 4 bases, J lost 0 bases, and 13 bases lay in between. The sample belongs to a study of cytomegalovirus exposure and HLA in healthy donors. The rearrangement uses TRBV7-8 and TRBJ1-5; D gene uncertain. This TCR was sampled from a boy between 10 and 17 years old in good health and CMV-seropositive. Material: PBMCs. CDR3: CASSSGEVFSNQPQHF. Here the CDR3 DNA reads TGTGCCAGCAGCTCCGGGGAGGTTTTTAGCAATCAGCCCCAGCATTTT.